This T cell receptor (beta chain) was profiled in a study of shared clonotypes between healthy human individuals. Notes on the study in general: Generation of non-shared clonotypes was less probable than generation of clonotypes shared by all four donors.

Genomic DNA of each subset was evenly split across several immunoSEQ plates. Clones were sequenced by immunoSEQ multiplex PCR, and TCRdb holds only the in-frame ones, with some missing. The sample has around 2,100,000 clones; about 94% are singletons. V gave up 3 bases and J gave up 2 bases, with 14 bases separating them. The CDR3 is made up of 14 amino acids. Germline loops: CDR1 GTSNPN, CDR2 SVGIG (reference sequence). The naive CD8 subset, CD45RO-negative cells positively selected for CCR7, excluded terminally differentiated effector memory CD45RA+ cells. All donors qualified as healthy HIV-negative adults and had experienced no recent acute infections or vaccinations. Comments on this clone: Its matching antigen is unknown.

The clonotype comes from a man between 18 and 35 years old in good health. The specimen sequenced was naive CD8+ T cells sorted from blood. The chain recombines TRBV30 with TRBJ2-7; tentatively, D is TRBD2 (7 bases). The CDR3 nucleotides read TGTGCCTGGAGAGGGGGGGGAAAACCCTACGAGCAGTACTTC. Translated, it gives CAWRGGGKPYEQYF.